These T cell receptor beta chains were read from a single sample in a study of blood T cell repertoires in COVID-19. The data were produced by immunoSEQ multiplex PCR, yet TCRdb's version contains in-frame clones alone and is incomplete. The sample holds over 55,000 clones, over 80% seen once. Sequences were obtained from peripheral blood. These receptors came from a man aged 50-59 years with active COVID-19. CDR3s include the opening cysteine and the closing phenylalanine or tryptophan. The D gene is left open where the match is weak. Not every row has a clone size; where given, it reads once, few, many or a size class.

size: NA; D: TRBD2; J: TRBJ2-7; V: TRBV28; DNA: TGTGCCAGCAGTTTGCGGGGGGGAGGCGAGCAGTACTTC; CDR3: CASSLRGGGEQYF
size: NA; D: TRBD1; J: TRBJ1-5; V: TRBV19; DNA: TGTGCCAGTAGTATAGGACAGGGTTATAGCAATCAGCCCCAGCATTTT; CDR3: CASSIGQGYSNQPQHF
size: NA; D: TRBD1; J: TRBJ1-2; V: TRBV7-2; DNA: TGTGCCAGCACCCTTAGGAGGGACAGGGGGCAGCTGGGTGGCTACACCTTC; CDR3: CASTLRRDRGQLGGYTF
size: NA; D: NA; J: TRBJ1-1; V: TRBV4-3; DNA: TGCGCCAGCAGCCAAGCAGGTTACATGAACACTGAAGCTTTCTTT; CDR3: CASSQAGYMNTEAFF
size: NA; D: NA; J: TRBJ1-1; V: TRBV19; DNA: TGTGCCAGTAGTATAAGTGGTGCGCCAGCTTTCTTT; CDR3: CASSISGAPAFF
size: NA; D: TRBD1; J: TRBJ2-7; V: TRBV20-1; DNA: TGCAGTGCTAGTCAGACAGGGTGGGGTGAGCAGTACTTC; CDR3: CSASQTGWGEQYF
size: NA; D: NA; J: TRBJ2-2; V: TRBV30; DNA: TGTGCCTGGAGTGCCTACCTAGACCCTGCCACCGGGGAGCTGTTTTTT; CDR3: CAWSAYLDPATGELFF
size: NA; D: TRBD1; J: TRBJ1-5; V: TRBV19; DNA: TGTGCCAGTTACGACAGGGGATACGGACAGCCCCAGCATTTT; CDR3: CASYDRGYGQPQHF
size: NA; D: TRBD1; J: TRBJ1-1; V: TRBV6-2/TRBV6-3; DNA: TGTGCCAGCAGTTCCATACAGGGGTGGACTGAAGCTTTCTTT; CDR3: CASSSIQGWTEAFF
size: NA; D: TRBD1; J: TRBJ2-7; V: TRBV4-3; DNA: TGCGCCAGCAGCCAAGTGGACAGGTCCTACGAGCAGTACTTC; CDR3: CASSQVDRSYEQYF
size: NA; D: TRBD2; J: TRBJ2-5; V: TRBV4-1; DNA: TGCGCCAGCAGCCACGGGACTAGCGGACCATTGGGGACCCAGTACTTC; CDR3: CASSHGTSGPLGTQYF
size: NA; D: NA; J: TRBJ1-1; V: TRBV5-5; DNA: TGTGCCAGCAGCTTGAGGACACAGAACACTGAAGCTTTCTTT; CDR3: CASSLRTQNTEAFF
size: NA; D: TRBD1; J: TRBJ1-4; V: TRBV4-3; DNA: TGCGCCAGCAGCCAAGTCGGGGGACAGCTGAATGAAAAACTGTTTTTT; CDR3: CASSQVGGQLNEKLFF
size: NA; D: NA; J: TRBJ1-4; V: TRBV28; DNA: TGTGCCAGCACCAGGGTCTTTGAAAAACTGTTTTTT; CDR3: CASTRVFEKLFF
size: NA; D: NA; J: TRBJ1-1; V: TRBV6-5; DNA: TGTGCCAGCAGTCACAGGGAGAACACTGAAGCTTTCTTT; CDR3: CASSHRENTEAFF
size: NA; D: TRBD1; J: TRBJ1-1; V: TRBV5-6; DNA: TGTGCCAGCAGCCTGACAGGGGACTTGAACACTGAAGCTTTCTTT; CDR3: CASSLTGDLNTEAFF
size: NA; D: NA; J: TRBJ1-4; V: TRBV27; DNA: TGTGCCAGCAGTTTAAGAACAGCAACTAATGAAAAACTGTTTTTT; CDR3: CASSLRTATNEKLFF
size: once; D: TRBD1; J: TRBJ2-4; V: TRBV5-1; DNA: TGCGCCAGCAGCTCGGGACAGACTGAGGGCATTCAGTACTTC; CDR3: CASSSGQTEGIQYF
size: NA; D: NA; J: TRBJ1-2; V: TRBV24-1; DNA: TGTGCCACCAGTGACAACGCGGGGGTTTGGGGCGGCTACACCTTC; CDR3: CATSDNAGVWGGYTF
size: NA; D: TRBD1; J: TRBJ1-5; V: TRBV7-3; DNA: TGTGCCAGCAGCCCCCACACAGGGGACAATCAGCCCCAGCATTTT; CDR3: CASSPHTGDNQPQHF
size: NA; D: TRBD1; J: TRBJ2-5; V: TRBV30; DNA: TGTGCCTACAGGACAGGGAAGGGGAAGACCCAGTACTTC; CDR3: CAYRTGKGKTQYF
size: NA; D: TRBD1; J: TRBJ1-4; V: TRBV5-4; DNA: TGTGCCAGCAGCTCCCCGGGACAGGGGGGGAATGAAAAACTGTTTTTT; CDR3: CASSSPGQGGNEKLFF
size: NA; D: TRBD1; J: TRBJ1-4; V: TRBV4-3; DNA: TGCGCCAGCAGCCAAAATTATATTTCAGGGGGTGATGAAAAACTGTTTTTT; CDR3: CASSQNYISGGDEKLFF
size: NA; D: TRBD1; J: TRBJ2-7; V: TRBV6-6; DNA: TGTGCCAGCAGGGACAGGATGAGCTCCTACGAGCAGTACTTC; CDR3: CASRDRMSSYEQYF
size: NA; D: TRBD2; J: TRBJ2-7; V: TRBV24-1; DNA: TGTGCCACCAGTGATAGACTAGCGGGAGGGCCTCACGAGCAGTACTTC; CDR3: CATSDRLAGGPHEQYF
size: few; D: TRBD1; J: TRBJ2-5; V: TRBV28; DNA: TGTGCCAGCAGTTCCCATCTCCGGGACAGGGGTCAGACCCAGTACTTC; CDR3: CASSSHLRDRGQTQYF
size: NA; D: TRBD1; J: TRBJ1-2; V: TRBV6-5; DNA: TGTGCCAGCAGTTACTCGCGGACAGGGGGGAACTATGGCTACACCTTC; CDR3: CASSYSRTGGNYGYTF
size: NA; D: NA; J: TRBJ2-2; V: TRBV5-1; DNA: TGCGCCAGCAGCTTAGGAGGGACCGGGGAGCTGTTTTTT; CDR3: CASSLGGTGELFF
size: NA; D: NA; J: TRBJ1-2; V: TRBV28; DNA: TGTGCCAGCAGTTGGGACACCTGGAATGGCTACACCTTC; CDR3: CASSWDTWNGYTF
size: once; D: NA; J: TRBJ2-1; V: TRBV7-5; DNA: TGTGTCAGAAGCAGGTTTCAACTAGCGGGAGGGGGTTACAATGAGCAGTTCTTC; CDR3: CVRSRFQLAGGGYNEQFF
size: NA; D: NA; J: TRBJ2-5; V: TRBV18; DNA: TGTGCCAGCGGTGGGAGCCTGCAAGAGACCCAGTACTTC; CDR3: CASGGSLQETQYF